The rows below give T cell receptor beta chains drawn from one sample of a study of response to subunit inactivated influenza vaccine. TCRdb re-called the RT-PCR reads through MiXCR, storing one row per CDR3 protein. The data hold under 850,000 distinct CDR3 sequences, with approximately 18% observed a single time. Specimen: PBMCs from blood, collected roughly 5 days after vaccination. The receptors stem from a middle-aged man who received an inactivated influenza vaccine. CDR3s include the opening cysteine and the closing phenylalanine or tryptophan. D genes are given only for firm matches. A clone size is listed for some rows: how often the clone was seen (once, few, many), or a class if it is expanded.

clone_size,v_call,j_call,d_call,cdr3_nt,cdr3_aa
few,TRBV10-3,TRBJ2-5,-,TGTGCCATCAGTGACTGGGGGCGCCAAGAGACCCAGTACTTC,CAISDWGRQETQYF
-,TRBV28,TRBJ1-2,-,TGTGCCAGCAACCCTGCCAGGGGAGAGAAAAAATTCTATGGCTACACCTTC,CASNPARGEKKFYGYTF
once,TRBV20-1,TRBJ2-3,-,TGCAGTGCTAGATCCGGGACGGACGCAAGGGATACGCAGTATTTT,CSARSGTDARDTQYF
few,TRBV7-6,TRBJ2-5,-,TGTGCCAGCAGCTTAAGTGGCGCAGATTTGGTGACCCAGTACTTC,CASSLSGADLVTQYF
-,TRBV30,TRBJ2-5,-,TGTGCCTGGAGTGTACGGGGGGCTGGGACCCAGTACTTC,CAWSVRGAGTQYF
few,TRBV7-3,TRBJ2-1,TRBD1,TGTGCCAGCAGCAAGGGACAGCAACCTTACAATGAGCAGTTCTTC,CASSKGQQPYNEQFF
many,TRBV11-2,TRBJ2-7,TRBD1,TGTGCCAGCACCACCCTCCAGGGGGCTTACGAGCAGTACTTC,CASTTLQGAYEQYF
-,TRBV6-2/TRBV6-3,TRBJ2-4,TRBD2,TGTGCCAGCAGGACCGGACTAGTCCTAGCCAAAAACATTCAGTACTTC,CASRTGLVLAKNIQYF
-,TRBV6-2/TRBV6-3,TRBJ2-7,-,TGTGCCAGCAGGCAGACCGTCTCCTACGAGCAGTACTTC,CASRQTVSYEQYF
many,TRBV12-3/TRBV12-4,TRBJ2-1,TRBD2,TGTGCCAGCAGGATGGGACTAGGACTGAATGAGCAGTTCTTC,CASRMGLGLNEQFF
-,TRBV12-3/TRBV12-4,TRBJ2-7,-,TGTGCCAGCCAACAGGGTACCCTGAGCGAGCAGTACTTC,CASQQGTLSEQYF
-,TRBV20-1,TRBJ2-1,-,TGCAGTGCTCCCTTAGCACTAGTCGTCGGGAATGAGCAGTTCTTC,CSAPLALVVGNEQFF
few,TRBV11-2,TRBJ2-7,TRBD2,TGTGCCAGCAGCTTCCTAGCGGGGCATCCCAACGAGCAGTACTTC,CASSFLAGHPNEQYF
few,TRBV20-1,TRBJ2-7,-,TGCAGTGCTCGTGTTGGCTCCTACGAGCAGTACTTC,CSARVGSYEQYF
-,TRBV2,TRBJ2-3,TRBD2,TGTGCCAGCATGATCGCGGGGGGCATGGTACAGGATACGCAGTATTTT,CASMIAGGMVQDTQYF
-,TRBV20-1,TRBJ1-4,-,TGCAGTGCCTATAATGAAAAACTGTTTTTT,CSAYNEKLFF